This paragraph reports one TCR beta chain. Original handling: The authors estimated nucleated cell counts from reference gene primer amplification. Produced via immunoSEQ multiplex PCR; TCRdb's table is partial and in-frame only. V and J calls and clone size are as listed in that table; D and trimming were resolved from the DNA. The data show around 130,000 clones, over 75% seen once. The sample originates from a study of blood T cell repertoires in COVID-19. Study background: Researchers got acute and convalescent COVID-19 samples from the United States, Italy and Spain. Nucleic acid was either cDNA or gDNA, and it came from T cells, B-cell-depleted T cells, or PBMCs.

This CDR3 contains 15 residues. Germline CDR1 is MNHEY and CDR2 is SMNVEV (reference sequence). Trimming took 6 bases from V and 0 from J, leaving 12 bases between them. The sequencing input was peripheral blood. This rearrangement joins TRBV27 to TRBJ1-5, with no clear D. The clonotype originates from a woman aged 70 to 79 with acute or convalescent COVID-19. The CDR3 spells CASRFAGSSNQPQHF. Written as DNA, the CDR3 is TGTGCCAGCAGATTTGCGGGGTCTAGCAATCAGCCCCAGCATTTT.